This is a list of T cell receptor beta chains from one sample in a study of T-cell reconstitution after alpha-beta-depleted transplantation in children. Each CDR3 protein gets one entry after TCRdb re-called the PCR reads with MiXCR. This sample carries about a million distinct CDR3 sequences, less than 30% of them seen once, and the ten largest clones take more than 25%. This material consisted of PBMCs, mostly from graft donor cells, taken 360 days after TCRalphabeta/CD19-depleted stem cell transplant. The receptors were gathered from a boy under two years old who had a stem cell transplant for SCID, so the T cells may come from the graft donor. The CDR3 runs from the conserved cysteine through the conserved F or W. D genes are given only for firm matches. Expanded clones are given a class, and other clones once, few, many or no size at all.

d_call: .; clone_size: .; cdr3_length: 15; j_call: TRBJ2-2; v_call: TRBV20-1; cdr3_aa: CSAAPGLPNTGELFF; cdr3_nt: TGCAGTGCTGCCCCGGGACTTCCTAACACCGGGGAGCTGTTTTTT
d_call: .; clone_size: few; cdr3_length: 16; j_call: TRBJ2-5; v_call: TRBV4-1; cdr3_aa: CASSQRGRNRGETQYF; cdr3_nt: TGCGCCAGCAGCCAACGGGGGCGAAACAGGGGAGAGACCCAGTACTTC
d_call: .; clone_size: few; cdr3_length: 16; j_call: TRBJ2-2; v_call: TRBV15; cdr3_aa: CATSRGGVRNTGELFF; cdr3_nt: TGTGCCACCAGCAGGGGCGGGGTTCGGAACACCGGGGAGCTGTTTTTT
d_call: .; clone_size: .; cdr3_length: 16; j_call: TRBJ2-3; v_call: TRBV11-2; cdr3_aa: CASSFGRLEITDTQYF; cdr3_nt: TGTGCCAGCAGCTTCGGGAGACTGGAGATCACAGATACGCAGTATTTT
d_call: .; clone_size: few; cdr3_length: 13; j_call: TRBJ2-7; v_call: TRBV7-2; cdr3_aa: CASSLVWADEQYF; cdr3_nt: TGTGCCAGCAGCTTAGTCTGGGCCGACGAGCAGTACTTC
d_call: .; clone_size: .; cdr3_length: 14; j_call: TRBJ2-3; v_call: TRBV5-5; cdr3_aa: CASSGQPSTDTQYF; cdr3_nt: TGTGCCAGCAGCGGACAGCCTAGCACAGATACGCAGTATTTT
d_call: .; clone_size: few; cdr3_length: 14; j_call: TRBJ2-5; v_call: TRBV7-2; cdr3_aa: CASSRDFLQETQYF; cdr3_nt: TGTGCCAGCAGCCGCGACTTTCTGCAAGAGACCCAGTACTTC
d_call: .; clone_size: .; cdr3_length: 15; j_call: TRBJ1-1; v_call: TRBV5-1; cdr3_aa: CASSLGTVINTEAFF; cdr3_nt: TGCGCCAGCAGCTTGGGGACAGTGATTAACACTGAAGCTTTCTTT
d_call: TRBD2; clone_size: .; cdr3_length: 16; j_call: TRBJ2-2; v_call: TRBV3-1; cdr3_aa: CASSLVAGVYTGELFF; cdr3_nt: TGTGCCAGCAGCCTCGTAGCGGGGGTGTACACCGGGGAGCTGTTTTTT
d_call: .; clone_size: .; cdr3_length: 15; j_call: TRBJ2-1; v_call: TRBV5-1; cdr3_aa: CASSLQGLPNNEQFF; cdr3_nt: TGCGCCAGCAGCTTACAGGGCCTCCCTAACAATGAGCAGTTCTTC